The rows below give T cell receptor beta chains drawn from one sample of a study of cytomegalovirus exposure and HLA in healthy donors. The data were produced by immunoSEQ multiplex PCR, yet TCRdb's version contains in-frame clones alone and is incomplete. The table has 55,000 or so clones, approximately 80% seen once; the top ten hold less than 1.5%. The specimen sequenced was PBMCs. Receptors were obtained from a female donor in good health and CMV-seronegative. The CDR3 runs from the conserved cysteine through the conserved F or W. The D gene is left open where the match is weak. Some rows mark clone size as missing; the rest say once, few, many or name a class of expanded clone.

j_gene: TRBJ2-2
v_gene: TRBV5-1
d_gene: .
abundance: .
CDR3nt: TGCGCCAGCAGCTTTCTGGCGGGTCCCCCCGGGGAGCTGTTTTTT
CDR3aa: CASSFLAGPPGELFF

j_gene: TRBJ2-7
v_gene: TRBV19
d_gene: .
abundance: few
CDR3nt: TGTGCCAGTACCAATAGGGGTGAGCAGTACTTC
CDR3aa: CASTNRGEQYF

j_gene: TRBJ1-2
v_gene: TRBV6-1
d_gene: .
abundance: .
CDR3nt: TGTGCCAGCAGTGAAGGACTCTATGGCTACACCTTC
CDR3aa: CASSEGLYGYTF

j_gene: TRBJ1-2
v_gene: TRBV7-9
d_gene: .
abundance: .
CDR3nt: TGTGCCAGCAGCTCGGACAGATATGGCTACACCTTC
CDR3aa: CASSSDRYGYTF

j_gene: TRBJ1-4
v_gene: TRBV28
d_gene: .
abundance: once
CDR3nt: TGTGCCAGCAGTTTTGGCAGAACAACTAATGAAAAACTGTTTTTT
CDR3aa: CASSFGRTTNEKLFF

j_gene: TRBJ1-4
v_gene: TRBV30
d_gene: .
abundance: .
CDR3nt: TGTGCCTGTCCGGGACACCAAGCAACTAATGAAAAACTGTTTTTT
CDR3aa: CACPGHQATNEKLFF

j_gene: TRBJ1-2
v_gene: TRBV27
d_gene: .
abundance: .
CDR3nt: TGTGCCAGCAGTTTGTCGGGAAACTATGGCTACACCTTC
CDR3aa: CASSLSGNYGYTF

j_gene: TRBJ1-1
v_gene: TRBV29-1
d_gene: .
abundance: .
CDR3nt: TGCAGCGTAGCCTGGAAGGGTCAGGGGAGTTCTGAAGCTTTCTTT
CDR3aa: CSVAWKGQGSSEAFF

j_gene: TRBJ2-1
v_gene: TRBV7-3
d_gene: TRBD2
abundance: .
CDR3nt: TGTGCCAGCAGCCGCACCGCCGGGACTAGCGGGGGGGCCGGGGACAATGAGCAGTTCTTC
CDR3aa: CASSRTAGTSGGAGDNEQFF

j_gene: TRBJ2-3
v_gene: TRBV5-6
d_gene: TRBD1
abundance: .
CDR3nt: TGTGCCAGCAGCTTGTTGGGACAGGGACGGAACACAGATACGCAGTATTTT
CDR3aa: CASSLLGQGRNTDTQYF

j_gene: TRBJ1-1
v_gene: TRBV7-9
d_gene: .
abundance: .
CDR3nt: TGTGCCAGCAGCCCTAACATAGACAGCCTGAACACTGAAGCTTTCTTT
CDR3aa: CASSPNIDSLNTEAFF

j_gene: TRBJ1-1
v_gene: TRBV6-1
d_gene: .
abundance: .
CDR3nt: TGTGCCAGCAGTGTAAAATGGCAGGGTAAGAACACTGAAGCTTTCTTT
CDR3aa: CASSVKWQGKNTEAFF

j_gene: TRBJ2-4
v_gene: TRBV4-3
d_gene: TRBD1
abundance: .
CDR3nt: TGCGCCAGCAGCCAACGAGGGGGCAACCGAGCCAAAAACATTCAGTACTTC
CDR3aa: CASSQRGGNRAKNIQYF

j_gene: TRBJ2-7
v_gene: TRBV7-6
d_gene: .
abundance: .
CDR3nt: TGTGCCAGCAGCTTAGGGGGGGTCACCTACGAGCAGTACTTC
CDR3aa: CASSLGGVTYEQYF

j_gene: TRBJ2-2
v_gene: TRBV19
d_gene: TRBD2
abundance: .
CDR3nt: TGTGCCAGTACACCCGGTCAACTAGCGGGGGAGTGGTTCGCGAACACCGGGGAGCTGTTTTTT
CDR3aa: CASTPGQLAGEWFANTGELFF

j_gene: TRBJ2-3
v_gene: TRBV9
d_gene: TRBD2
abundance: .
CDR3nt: TGTGCCAGCAGCGTAGCGGGGGGGCCCGCAGATACGCAGTATTTT
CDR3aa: CASSVAGGPADTQYF

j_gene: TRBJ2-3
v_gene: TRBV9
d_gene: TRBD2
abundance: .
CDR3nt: TGTGCCAGCAGCTTGACTAGCGGGGTGCCTACAGATACGCAGTATTTT
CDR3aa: CASSLTSGVPTDTQYF

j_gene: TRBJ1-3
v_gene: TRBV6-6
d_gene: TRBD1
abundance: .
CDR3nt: TGTGCCAGCAGTTACGGGACAGGGGACGGAAACACCATATATTTT
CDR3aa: CASSYGTGDGNTIYF

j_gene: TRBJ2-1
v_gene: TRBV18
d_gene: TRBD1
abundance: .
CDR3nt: TGTGCCAGCTCACCACGGGGGACAGTTGAGCAGTTCTTC
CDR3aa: CASSPRGTVEQFF

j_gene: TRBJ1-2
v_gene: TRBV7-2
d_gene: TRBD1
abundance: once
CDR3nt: TGTGCCAGCAGCTTAGACGACAGGGTTTATGGCTACACCTTC
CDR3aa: CASSLDDRVYGYTF

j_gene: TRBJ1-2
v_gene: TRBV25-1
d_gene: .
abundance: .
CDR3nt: TGTGCCAGCAGTGAGACTACAAGCTACACCTTC
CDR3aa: CASSETTSYTF

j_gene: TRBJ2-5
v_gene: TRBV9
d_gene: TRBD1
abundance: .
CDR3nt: TGTGCCAGCAGCGCCGGGGACAGGTACCAAGAGACCCAGTACTTC
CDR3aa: CASSAGDRYQETQYF

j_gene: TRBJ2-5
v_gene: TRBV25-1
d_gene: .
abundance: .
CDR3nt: TGTGCCAGCAGTGAAGGGGGGGCGGGAAAGACCCAGTACTTC
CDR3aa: CASSEGGAGKTQYF

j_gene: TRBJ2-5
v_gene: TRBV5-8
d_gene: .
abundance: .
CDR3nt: TGTGCCAGCAGGGAATACGCAGGGCGAGAGACCCAGTACTTC
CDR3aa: CASREYAGRETQYF

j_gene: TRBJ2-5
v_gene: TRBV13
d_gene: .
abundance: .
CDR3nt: TGTGCCAGCAGCTTCAGGGGCGACCAAGAGACCCAGTACTTC
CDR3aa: CASSFRGDQETQYF

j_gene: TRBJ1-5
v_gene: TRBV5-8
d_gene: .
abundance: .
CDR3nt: TGTGCCAGCAGCAACAGGGCTAGCAATCAGCCCCAGCATTTT
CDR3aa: CASSNRASNQPQHF

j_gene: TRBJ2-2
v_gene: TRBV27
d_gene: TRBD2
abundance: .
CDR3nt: TGTGCCAGCAGTTTATGGGGTAGCGGGGGGACTAACACCGGGGAGCTGTTTTTT
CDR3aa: CASSLWGSGGTNTGELFF

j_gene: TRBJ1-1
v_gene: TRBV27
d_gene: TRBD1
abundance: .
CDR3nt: TGTGCCAGCAGTTCTTGGGACAGAACTTTGAACACTGAAGCTTTCTTT
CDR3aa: CASSSWDRTLNTEAFF

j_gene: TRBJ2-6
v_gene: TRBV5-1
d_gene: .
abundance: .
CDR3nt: TGCGCCAGCAGGAACAGGCAAATCTCTGGGGCCAACGTCCTGACTTTC
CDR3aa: CASRNRQISGANVLTF

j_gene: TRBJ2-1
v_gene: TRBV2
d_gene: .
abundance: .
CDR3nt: TGTGCCAGCAGTGGTTCGAGCTCCTACAATGAGCAGTTCTTC
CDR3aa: CASSGSSSYNEQFF

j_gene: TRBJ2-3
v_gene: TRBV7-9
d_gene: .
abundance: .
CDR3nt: TGTGCCAGCAGCTCATCGGGTTCTCGCACAGATACGCAGTATTTT
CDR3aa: CASSSSGSRTDTQYF

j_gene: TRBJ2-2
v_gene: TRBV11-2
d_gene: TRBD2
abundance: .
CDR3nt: TGTGCCAGCAGCTTCTTGCGGGGGGGGTGGAACACCGGGGAGCTGTTTTTT
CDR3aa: CASSFLRGGWNTGELFF

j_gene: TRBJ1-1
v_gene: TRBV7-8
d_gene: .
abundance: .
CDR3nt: TGTGCCAGCGGCCAGAGGGCTGAAGCTTTCTTT
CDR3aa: CASGQRAEAFF